The sequence of this T cell receptor beta chain was determined in a study of cytomegalovirus exposure and HLA in healthy donors. Study-wide findings and caveats: Later work found that TCR association rates differed between HLA loci; DRB1 had the most and HLA-C the fewest. Investigators reported 164 TCR beta chains as tied to cytomegalovirus. The study dropped some indistinguishable V segments, TRBV6-2 and TRBV6-3 among them.

The PCR had 60 Vbeta and 13 Jbeta primers. In the source study's methods: The authors later counted roughly 76 million unique TCR beta chains, roughly 10 million of them shared. Sequencing was performed with immunoSEQ multiplex PCR; in TCRdb, only in-frame clones are kept and a portion is missing. V and J calls and clone size are those listed in that table; D and trimming were worked out from the DNA. The table includes around 100,000 clones, 73% detected once. With regard to this clone: Its antigen is as yet unknown.

The ends were cut back, 8 bases at V and 4 bases at J, with 14 bases in the middle. Germline CDR1 reads SEHNR; CDR2 reads FQNEAQ (reference sequence). The CDR3 runs 13 residues. This receptor was obtained from a man aged 35 to 55 in good health and CMV-seronegative. Sequencing was carried out using PBMCs. The rearrangement uses TRBV7-9 and TRBJ1-1, with D perhaps matching TRBD1 (6 bases). The CDR3 DNA reads as TGTGCCAGCGGGAACAGGGCGGGCACTGAAGCTTTCTTT. Translated: CASGNRAGTEAFF.